The TCR beta chain described here comes from a study of metastatic and nonmetastatic thyroid tumors. Study background: Samples came from malignant and benign thyroid patients, and repertoires were compared across blood and tumor or nodule tissue. Broader study findings: The reported finding was significantly higher TCR beta diversity in malignant thyroid tumors relative to benign nodules, in blood and tumor.

In the original workflow: Clinicopathological groups differed in CDR3, with these differences serving to build a distant-metastasis classifier for papillary thyroid cancer. TCRdb redid the clone calls on the PCR reads using MiXCR. V and J calls and clone size were set by TCRdb, not the authors. The sample contains 6,000 to 8,000 clones, about a quarter of which appear only once. The germline gives CDR1 MNHNS, CDR2 SASEGT. The J segment lost 10 bases and the V segment lost 6 bases, leaving 8 bases of the junction unmatched. The CDR3 consists of 13 residues. Every patient was untreated before thyroid surgery. As for this clone: The antigen is not known. Here the CDR3 omits its conserved ending phenylalanine or tryptophan, so a read error is the likely source.

The sequenced material came from adjacent normal tissue. The receptor was derived from a female donor with papillary thyroid cancer or a benign thyroid nodule (not recorded which). Some clones in this sample may be carry-over from other donors' samples. The V and J genes are TRBV6-1 and TRBJ1-4, with 7 nucleotides matching TRBD1. CDR3 nucleotides: TGTGCCAGCAGGCCAGGGGGAGATGCAAAACTGTTTATT. The encoded protein is CASRPGGDAKLFI.